The subject of this entry is one T cell receptor beta chain. No antigen is known for it. These data belong to a study of cytomegalovirus exposure and HLA in healthy donors. Study-wide results and caveats: Trimming of TCR beta V- and J-genes showed a link, identified in a later analysis, to a missense DCLRE1C variant. The records held CMV serostatus as the only immune exposure information. DRB1 had the most TCR associations and HLA-C the fewest, a later analysis found, with rates varying by HLA locus.

This CDR3 has 16 residues. The V gene lost 3 bases and the J gene lost 10 bases, with 22 bases spanning the gap. Germline V gene data show CDR1 as MGHDK and CDR2 as SYGVNS. Though nominally healthy at sampling, donors likely had unrecorded immune exposures. PCR employed 60 Vbeta and 13 Jbeta primers. Profiling relied on immunoSEQ multiplex PCR, and the TCRdb table lists in-frame clones only, not all of them. The sample lists 200,000 or so clones; 85% to 90% were seen once. The sequencing sample was made of PBMCs. This clonotype was sampled from a human donor in good health. This sequence joins TRBV25-1 and TRBJ2-1, with D possibly TRBD2 on 6 matching bases. The CDR3 reads CASSDPSVEGLREQFF. DNA of the CDR3: TGTGCCAGCAGTGACCCCTCCGTGGAGGGTTTGAGAGAGCAGTTCTTC.